This entry describes one TCR beta chain. What it recognizes is unknown. CDR1 and CDR2 (germline): SGHVS, FNYEAQ. V dropped 5 bases and J dropped 4 bases, with 9 bases sitting between them. CDR3 length equals 13 residues. This entry belongs to a study of cytomegalovirus exposure and HLA in healthy donors. Study-level results: Common viral pathogens were later found to be apparently linked to several of the most significant clusters. Productive status was seen about 87% or about 30% of the time for most TCR beta V segments in an earlier analysis. The later analysis indicated that the majority of CMV-associated TCR beta chains appeared HLA-restricted.

The PCR made use of 60 Vbeta and 13 Jbeta primers. Repertoires were generated with immunoSEQ multiplex PCR, while TCRdb's copy carries only in-frame clones and drops some. Counted here are over 150,000 clones, roughly 87% occurring once; the ten biggest clones make up about 0.85%. The rearrangement links TRBV7-6 to TRBJ2-1; maybe TRBD2 (5 bases). The sequencing input was PBMCs. This clonotype was sampled from a woman younger than 45 in good health and CMV-seronegative. The CDR3 DNA reads as TGTGCCAGCAGCGCAACGGGGTACAATGAGCAGTTCTTC. It is translated as CASSATGYNEQFF.